The 7 T cell receptor beta chains below were found in one sample sequenced in a study of chemoradiotherapy in HPV16-positive cancers (dated by TCRdb to about 2022). Library generation was performed with the immunoSEQ multiplex PCR assay. Drawn from immuneACCESS, this table holds only the in-frame rearrangements with V and J called that TCRdb kept. Clones are partly lost; checked studies trace under half to an unresolved V gene and leave the rest unexplained. The sample table shows approximately 12,000 clones, and 85% to 90% are seen once. The biggest ten clones account for roughly 2.5% of the sample. This specimen was acquired from a patient who underwent chemoradiotherapy. These receptors were obtained from a human donor with HPV-associated anogenital cancer.

The chain is built from TRBV6-5 and TRBJ1-2, with 9 positions matching TRBD1. The length of the CDR3 is 13 residues. Germline V lookup: CDR1 MNHEY, CDR2 SVGAGI. With V trimmed by 3 bases and J by 7 bases, 3 bases remained unmatched. This chain's CDR3 is CASSYRQGGGYTF. Written as DNA, the CDR3 is TGTGCCAGCAGTTATCGACAGGGGGGTGGCTACACCTTC.

The V gene is TRBV11-2, the J gene TRBJ2-3; D might be TRBD1 (6 bases). The V gene lost 0 bases and the J gene lost 3 bases, with 10 bases spanning the gap. Germline V CDR1 and CDR2: SGHAT, FQNNGV. CDR3 length: 15 amino acids. The CDR3 DNA follows: TGTGCCAGCAGCTTAGACGGCAGGGGTACAGATACGCAGTATTTT. It specifies CASSLDGRGTDTQYF.

The chain joins TRBV6-6 to TRBJ2-1; no clear D. Germline CDR1 MNHNY, CDR2 SVGAGI (reference sequence). Trimming left V 2 bases short and J 8 bases short, with 7 bases between. The CDR3 runs 12 residues. CDR3 DNA: TGTGCCAGCAGTTACAGGGTCGATGAGCAGTTCTTC. Amino acid sequence: CASSYRVDEQFF.

The gene calls are TRBV19 and TRBJ2-2; TRBD2 aligns across 7 bases. Germline trimming cut 1 base from V and 7 bases from J; bases unmatched to any gene: 3. The V gene's germline CDR1 is LNHDA and CDR2 SQIVND (reference sequence). The CDR3 runs to 14 residues. The CDR3 spells CASSIGEGIGELFF. DNA of the CDR3: TGTGCCAGTAGTATAGGGGAGGGAATCGGGGAGCTGTTTTTT.

By sample fraction, this clone is large. The chain joins TRBV6-5 to TRBJ2-7, with 8 bases that match TRBD2. The germline V gene encodes CDR1 MNHEY and CDR2 SVGAGI. Unmatched junction bases numbered 10, after V lost 2 bases and J lost 4 bases. This CDR3 is 16 amino acids long. CDR3 amino acids: CASSYGSRGRSYEQYF. The CDR3 region has the DNA TGTGCCAGCAGTTACGGGTCTCGCGGGAGGTCGTACGAGCAGTACTTC.

V gene TRBV29-1 combines with J gene TRBJ2-1, with D unclear. Germline V gene lookup returns CDR1 SQVTM and CDR2 ANQGSEA. V was cut by 6 bases and J by 5 bases, with 5 bases left in between. The CDR3 runs 10 residues. Here the CDR3 DNA reads TGCAGCGTCTGGGACAATGAGCAGTTCTTC. Translating gives CSVWDNEQFF.

The rearrangement joins TRBV6-6 to TRBJ2-1, with D perhaps matching TRBD1 (6 bases). Germline assignment: CDR1 MNHNY and CDR2 SVGAGI (reference sequence). Trimming took off 7 bases at V and 6 bases at J, with 16 bases between the two ends. The CDR3 totals 14 residues. The CDR3 bases are TGTGCCAGCACGCCTCTAGGGGGTAGCAATGAGCAGTTCTTC. This translates into CASTPLGGSNEQFF.